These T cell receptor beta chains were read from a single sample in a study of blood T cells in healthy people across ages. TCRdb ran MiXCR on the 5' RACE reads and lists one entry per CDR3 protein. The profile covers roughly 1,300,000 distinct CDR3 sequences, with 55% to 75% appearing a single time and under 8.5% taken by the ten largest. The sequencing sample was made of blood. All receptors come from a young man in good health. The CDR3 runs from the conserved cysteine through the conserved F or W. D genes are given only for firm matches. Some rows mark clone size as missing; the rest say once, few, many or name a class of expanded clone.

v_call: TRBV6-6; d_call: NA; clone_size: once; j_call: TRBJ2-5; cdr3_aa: CAISRTEIETQYF; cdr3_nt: TGTGCCATCAGTCGGACAGAAATAGAGACCCAGTACTTC
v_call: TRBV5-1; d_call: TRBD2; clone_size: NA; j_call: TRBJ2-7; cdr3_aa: CASSLGLAGAAYEQYF; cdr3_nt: TGCGCCAGCAGCTTGGGTCTAGCGGGAGCGGCCTACGAGCAGTACTTC
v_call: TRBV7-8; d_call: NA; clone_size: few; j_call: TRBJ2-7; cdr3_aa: CASSLGGASASSYNEQYF; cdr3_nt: TGTGCCAGCAGCTTAGGTGGGGCTAGCGCTAGCTCCTACAATGAGCAGTACTTC
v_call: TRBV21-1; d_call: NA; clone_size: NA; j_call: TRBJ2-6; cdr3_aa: CASSKAKGVGGANVLTF; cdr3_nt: TGTGCCAGCAGCAAAGCTAAGGGTGTGGGGGGGGCCAACGTCCTGACTTTC
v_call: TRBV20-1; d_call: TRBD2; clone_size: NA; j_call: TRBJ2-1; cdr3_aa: CGLLAGGRSNEQFF; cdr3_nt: TGCGGCCTACTAGCGGGAGGGCGAAGCAATGAGCAGTTCTTC
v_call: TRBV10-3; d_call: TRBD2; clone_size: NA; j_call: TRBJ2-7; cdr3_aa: CAITGGLGEQYF; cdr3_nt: TGTGCCATCACGGGGGGGCTCGGCGAGCAGTACTTC
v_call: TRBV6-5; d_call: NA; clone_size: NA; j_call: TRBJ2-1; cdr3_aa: CASSYSLMWDEQFF; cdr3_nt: TGTGCCAGCAGTTACTCATTGATGTGGGATGAGCAGTTCTTC
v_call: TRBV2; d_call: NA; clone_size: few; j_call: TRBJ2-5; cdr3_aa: CASSDPPGTQYF; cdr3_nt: TGTGCCAGCAGTGACCCCCCCGGGACCCAGTACTTC
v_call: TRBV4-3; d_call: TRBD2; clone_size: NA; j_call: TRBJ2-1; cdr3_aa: CASSQDPFRGGYNEQFF; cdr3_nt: TGCGCCAGCAGCCAAGACCCCTTTCGCGGGGGGTACAATGAGCAGTTCTTC
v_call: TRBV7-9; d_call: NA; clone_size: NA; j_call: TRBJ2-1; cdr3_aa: CASSFPPNNEQFF; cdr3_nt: TGTGCCAGCAGCTTCCCCCCTAACAATGAGCAGTTCTTC
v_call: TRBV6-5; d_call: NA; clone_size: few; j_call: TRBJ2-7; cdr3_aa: CASSYGGLDEQYF; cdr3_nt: TGTGCCAGCAGTTACGGGGGTCTGGACGAGCAGTACTTC
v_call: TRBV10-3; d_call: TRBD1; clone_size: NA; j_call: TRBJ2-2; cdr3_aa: CALSRDRGGITGELFF; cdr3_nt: TGTGCCCTGTCCCGGGACAGGGGAGGAATCACCGGGGAGCTGTTTTTT
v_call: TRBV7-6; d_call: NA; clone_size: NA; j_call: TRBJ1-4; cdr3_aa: CASSLDLGVVWKLFF; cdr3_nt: TGTGCCAGCAGCTTAGATCTGGGGGTGGTCTGGAAACTGTTTTTT
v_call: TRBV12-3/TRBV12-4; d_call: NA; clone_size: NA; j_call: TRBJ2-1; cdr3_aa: CASRGVNEQFF; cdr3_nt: TGTGCCAGCAGGGGGGTCAATGAGCAGTTCTTC
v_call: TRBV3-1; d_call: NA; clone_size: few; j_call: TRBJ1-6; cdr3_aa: CASNTEYSPLHF; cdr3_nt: TGTGCCAGCAACACAGAATATTCACCCCTCCACTTT
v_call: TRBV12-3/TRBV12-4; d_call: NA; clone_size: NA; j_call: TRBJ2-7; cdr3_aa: CASSKNRDGSEQYF; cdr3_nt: TGTGCCAGCAGTAAGAACCGTGATGGGTCGGAGCAGTACTTC